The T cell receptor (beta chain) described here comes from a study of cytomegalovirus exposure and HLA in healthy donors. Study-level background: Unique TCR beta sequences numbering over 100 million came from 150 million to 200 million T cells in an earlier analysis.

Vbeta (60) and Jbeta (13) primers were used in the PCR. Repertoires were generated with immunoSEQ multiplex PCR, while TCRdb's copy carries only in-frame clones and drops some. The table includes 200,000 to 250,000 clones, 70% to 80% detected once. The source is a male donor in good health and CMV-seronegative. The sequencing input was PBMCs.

As DNA, the CDR3 is TGTGCCAGCAGCTTGTGGCAGGGCTCCGATCAGCCCCAGCATTTT. Protein sequence: CASSLWQGSDQPQHF. The V call is TRBV5-8, the J call TRBJ1-5, with a possible D match to TRBD1 (5 bases). Germline-derived CDR1 and CDR2 are SGHTS and YDEGEE. The V end was cut by 1 base, the J end by 5 bases, with 13 bases between. The CDR3 is made up of 15 amino acids.